The 30 T cell receptor beta chains in this list originate from one sample, sequenced in a study of radiation and T cells in renal cell carcinoma. Data came from immunoSEQ multiplex PCR; TCRdb stores just in-frame clones and leaves some out. The sample includes 120,000 or so clones, 81% seen only once; the top ten take roughly 5.9%. Described time point: blood 2 weeks post-SBRT. The treatment denotes: 15 Gy SBRT to primary tumor, nephrectomy 4 weeks later. This specimen was blood, taken from a patient whose treatment included radiotherapy and nephrectomy. The receptors shown here come from a man between 45 and 60 years old with renal cell carcinoma.

The V and J genes are TRBV19 and TRBJ1-1, with D uncertain. This CDR3 has 13 residues. Germline assignment: CDR1 LNHDA and CDR2 SQIVND (reference sequence). V lost 6 bases to trimming and J lost 3 bases, with 11 bases between them. The CDR3 protein is CASSSNLDTEAFF. The CDR3 nucleotides read TGTGCCAGTAGCAGCAATTTGGACACTGAAGCTTTCTTT. Based on the CDR3 plus reference TRBV19 and TRBJ1-1, the full variable domain is DGGITQSPKYLFRKEGQNVTLSCEQNLNHDAMYWYRQDPGQGLRLIYYSQIVNDFQKGDIAEGYSVSREKKESFPLTVTSAQKNPTAFYLCASSSNLDTEAFFGQGTRLTVV.

The chain recombines TRBV30 with TRBJ2-1; 11 bases are shared with TRBD2. The V gene's germline CDR1 is GTSNPN and CDR2 SVGIG (reference sequence). The CDR3 is 15 amino acids. V was pared by 0 bases and J by 8 bases, with 6 bases of the junction left unmatched. As DNA, the CDR3 is TGTGCCTGGAGTGTACTAGCGGGAGTTTCTGATGAGCAGTTCTTC. Translated, it gives CAWSVLAGVSDEQFF.

The genes are TRBV27 and TRBJ2-7, with D perhaps matching TRBD2 (6 bases). The CDR3 is 15 residues long. V gave up 6 bases and J gave up 3 bases, with 18 bases separating them. CDR1 and CDR2 (germline): MNHEY, SMNVEV (reference sequence). The CDR3 loop reads CASSQTYGSHYEQYF. The CDR3 DNA reads TGTGCCAGCAGCCAAACTTACGGGAGCCACTACGAGCAGTACTTC.

This clone occurred a few times. The gene calls are TRBV18 and TRBJ1-1, with D perhaps TRBD1 (5 bases). Trimming stripped 4 bases from V and 5 bases from J, with 17 bases between. The CDR3 spans 15 residues. Germline-derived CDR1 and CDR2 are KGHSH and LQKENI. Written as DNA, the CDR3 is TGTGCCAGCTCACGAGCGGGCCAGGGAGGGACTGAAGCTTTCTTT. This translates into CASSRAGQGGTEAFF.

The chain recombines TRBV28 with TRBJ2-5, with 11 bases that match TRBD1. The J segment lost 4 bases and the V segment lost 5 bases, leaving 6 bases of the junction unmatched. CDR1 MDHEN and CDR2 SYDVKM come from the germline V gene. The CDR3 is 15 amino acids. CDR3 in amino acids: CASSTRDRGLETQYF. CDR3 in DNA: TGTGCCAGCAGTACCCGGGACAGGGGGTTAGAGACCCAGTACTTC.

The rearrangement links TRBV19 to TRBJ2-6; 7 bases agree with TRBD1. CDR1 LNHDA and CDR2 SQIVND come from the germline V gene (reference sequence). The junction had 1 base not matched to a gene; V was cut back by 5 bases and J by 0 bases. The CDR3 length is 15 residues. The CDR3 sequence: CASSGTVSGANVLTF. The CDR3 DNA follows: TGTGCCAGTAGTGGGACAGTCTCTGGGGCCAACGTCCTGACTTTC. Supplemented by reference TRBV19 and TRBJ2-6, the full variable domain reads DGGITQSPKYLFRKEGQNVTLSCEQNLNHDAMYWYRQDPGQGLRLIYYSQIVNDFQKGDIAEGYSVSREKKESFPLTVTSAQKNPTAFYLCASSGTVSGANVLTFGAGSRLTVL.

The chain joins TRBV9 to TRBJ1-3, with TRBD1 identical over 8 bases. The germline V gene has CDR1 SGDLS and CDR2 YYNGEE. This CDR3 contains 15 residues. V shed 4 bases, J shed 4 bases, and the junction held 7 bases outside the gene matches. In DNA, the CDR3 is TGTGCCAGCAGCCCCGGACAGGGTACCGGAAACACCATATATTTT. It translates to CASSPGQGTGNTIYF.

The V call is TRBV13, the J call TRBJ2-4; D gene uncertain. CDR3 length: 14 residues. Germline V gene lookup returns CDR1 PRHDT and CDR2 FYEKMQ (reference sequence). V dropped 3 bases and J dropped 3 bases, with 9 bases sitting between them. CDR3 sequence: CASSFYGYKNIQYF. CDR3 nucleotides: TGTGCCAGCAGCTTTTACGGGTACAAAAACATTCAGTACTTC.

This chain links TRBV9 with TRBJ1-2; 8 bases map to TRBD1. The CDR3 sequence is 16 residues long. The junction had 15 bases not matched to a gene; V was cut back by 4 bases and J by 7 bases. Germline V CDR1 and CDR2: SGDLS, YYNGEE. The CDR3 region is CASSSSSRGRVGGYTF. CDR3 coding DNA: TGTGCCAGCAGCTCCTCTTCCAGGGGGCGAGTTGGTGGCTACACCTTC.

The V and J genes are TRBV7-9 and TRBJ1-2; D ambiguous. V lost 4 bases and J lost 2, with 20 bases in between. Germline V gives CDR1 SEHNR, CDR2 FQNEAQ (reference sequence). The CDR3 covers 17 residues. The CDR3 DNA reads as TGTGCCAGCAGCTCACGGGATCGCGCGGGCCTAAACTATGGCTACACCTTC. It yields the protein CASSSRDRAGLNYGYTF.

V is TRBV9 and J is TRBJ1-5, with unresolved D. The CDR3 totals 13 residues. The germline V gene has CDR1 SGDLS and CDR2 YYNGEE. V was shortened by 4 bases and J by 4 bases, with 9 bases between the two germline ends. CDR3 sequence: CASSPQENQPQHF. The DNA for the CDR3 is TGTGCCAGCAGCCCGCAGGAGAATCAGCCCCAGCATTTT.

The chain employs TRBV6-6 and TRBJ1-3; D not resolved. The V gene's germline CDR1 is MNHNY and CDR2 SVGAGI (reference sequence). The CDR3 consists of 14 residues. The V end lost 5 bases, the J end lost 0 bases, and 8 bases lay between the germline ends. For the CDR3, the DNA is TGTGCCAGCAGTGGCCGGTACTCTGGAAACACCATATATTTT. Translated, it gives CASSGRYSGNTIYF.

The genes are TRBV2 and TRBJ2-1; TRBD2 matches 12 bases. Germline V lookup: CDR1 SNHLY, CDR2 FYNNEI. The CDR3 spans 16 residues. The V and J ends lost 5 bases and 4 bases, in that order; junction bases with no gene match: 6. DNA for the CDR3: TGTGCCAGCAGTTTACTAGCGGGAGGTTTTTACAATGAGCAGTTCTTC. It yields the protein CASSLLAGGFYNEQFF.

Note on this clone: The junction shows a germline mismatch at one end, possibly a read error. The rearrangement joins TRBV6-6 to TRBJ2-7; 9 bases match TRBD1. CDR1 and CDR2 from the germline V gene are MNHNY and SVGAGI (reference sequence). The CDR3 totals 11 residues. CDR3 sequence: CASREQGANHF. DNA for the CDR3: TGTGCCAGCAGGGAACAGGGGGCAAACCACTTC.

This rearrangement joins TRBV7-2 to TRBJ2-3; TRBD2 matches at 9 bases. The junction had 6 bases not matched to a gene; V was cut back by 2 bases and J by 6 bases. Germline lookup yields CDR1 SGHTA and CDR2 FQGNSA. The CDR3 contains 15 residues. The CDR3 here is CASSLRVLAGDTQYF. The CDR3 region has the DNA TGTGCCAGCAGCTTAAGGGTCCTAGCGGGGGATACGCAGTATTTT.

A word on this clone: Other DNA sequences of this sample code for an identical CDR3. The V call is TRBV5-1, the J call TRBJ2-2; D unresolved. The CDR3 has 13 residues. V was shortened by 0 bases and J by 4 bases, with 4 bases between the two germline ends. The germline V gene has CDR1 SGHRS and CDR2 YFSETQ. CDR3 amino acids: CASSLGGTGELFF. The CDR3 DNA is TGCGCCAGCAGCTTGGGGGGCACCGGGGAGCTGTTTTTT.

The CDR3 region has the DNA TGCGCCAGCAGCCCGGACAGAATTAATCAGCCCCAGCATTTT. Its translation is CASSPDRINQPQHF. The chain employs TRBV4-1 and TRBJ1-5, with a possible D match to TRBD1 (6 bases). Germline V CDR1 and CDR2: MGHRA, YSYEKL. V was clipped by 4 bases and J by 4 bases, with 11 bases between them. The CDR3 contains 14 residues.

The chain links TRBV5-1 to TRBJ2-2, with 10 bases identical to TRBD1. V dropped 5 bases and J dropped 5; count of bases not matched to a gene: 9. Germline lookup yields CDR1 SGHRS and CDR2 YFSETQ. The CDR3 consists of 16 residues. Here the CDR3 reads CASRPTGGSSTGELFF. CDR3 bases: TGCGCCAGCAGACCGACAGGGGGCAGTAGTACCGGGGAGCTGTTTTTT.

J is TRBJ2-6 and V is TRBV7-8, with TRBD1 identical over 10 bases. Germline lookup yields CDR1 SGHVS and CDR2 FQNEAQ. The CDR3 is 17 residues long. V lost 8 bases to trimming and J lost 0 bases; unmatched junction nucleotides: 7. The CDR3 is CASRRDRGPSGANVLTF. The CDR3 nucleotides are TGTGCCAGCCGCCGGGACAGGGGCCCCTCTGGGGCCAACGTCCTGACTTTC.

The chain is built from TRBV15 and TRBJ2-7; 8 bases are a match to TRBD2. This CDR3 has 17 amino acids. The germline gives CDR1 LNHNV, CDR2 YYDKDF (reference sequence). Germline trimming cut 3 bases from V and 4 bases from J; bases unmatched to any gene: 14. DNA for the CDR3: TGTGCCACCAGCAGCCTTATGAGAGGACTAGCTGATTACGAGCAGTACTTC. It encodes CATSSLMRGLADYEQYF. Together with reference TRBV15 and TRBJ2-7, the CDR3 gives the full variable domain: DAMVIQNPRYQVTQFGKPVTLSCSQTLNHNVMYWYQQKSSQAPKLLFHYYDKDFNNEADTPDNFQSRRPNTSFCFLDIRSPGLGDTAMYLCATSSLMRGLADYEQYFGPGTRLTVT.

This chain joins TRBV18 and TRBJ1-1; possibly TRBD1 for D (6 bases). The CDR3 has 13 amino acids. The germline CDR1 and CDR2 sequences are KGHSH and LQKENI. The V and J ends lost 4 bases and 3 bases respectively, with 9 bases between them. The CDR3 is CASSLQGHTEAFF. DNA of the CDR3: TGTGCCAGCTCACTTCAGGGGCACACTGAAGCTTTCTTT.

CDR3 in amino acids: CASSLGPNQETQYF. CDR3 coding DNA: TGTGCCAGCAGCTTGGGGCCTAATCAAGAGACCCAGTACTTC. V is TRBV7-2 and J is TRBJ2-5; D is possibly TRBD1 (5 bases). Trimming removed 3 bases from V and 2 bases from J, with 10 bases in between. Germline V lookup: CDR1 SGHTA, CDR2 FQGNSA. This CDR3 is built from 14 residues. The full variable domain, in which reference TRBV7-2 and TRBJ2-5 provide the parts outside the CDR3, is GAGVSQSPSNKVTEKGKDVELRCDPISGHTALYWYRQSLGQGLEFLIYFQGNSAPDKSGLPSDRFSAERTGGSVSTLTIQRTQQEDSAVYLCASSLGPNQETQYFGPGTRLLVL.

This chain uses TRBV5-1 with TRBJ2-1, with TRBD2 identical over 10 bases. CDR1 is SGHRS, CDR2 YFSETQ, per germline. V was clipped by 4 bases and J by 7 bases; unmatched bases: 5. This CDR3 has 14 amino acids. The CDR3 DNA reads TGCGCCAGCAGCGTAGCGGGGGGATTGAATGAGCAGTTCTTC. Translating it yields CASSVAGGLNEQFF. The variable domain in full, with the rest retrieved from reference TRBV5-1 and TRBJ2-1, is KAGVTQTPRYLIKTRGQQVTLSCSPISGHRSVSWYQQTPGQGLQFLFEYFSETQRNKGNFPGRFSGRQFSNSRSEMNVSTLELGDSALYLCASSVAGGLNEQFFGPGTRLTVL.

The V gene is TRBV5-6, the J gene TRBJ2-6; D gene unclear. This CDR3 is 15 amino acids long. V lost 4 bases and J 0 bases, leaving 8 bases between the germline ends. Germline CDR1 and CDR2: SGHDT and YYEEEE. The CDR3 is CASSLGVSGANVLTF. CDR3 DNA: TGTGCCAGCAGCCTAGGTGTCTCTGGGGCCAACGTCCTGACTTTC.

The chain joins TRBV27 to TRBJ1-2; 8 bases map to TRBD1. CDR3 length: 14 residues. J gave up 6 bases and V 9 bases, and 12 bases lay outside the gene matches. Germline V gene lookup returns CDR1 MNHEY and CDR2 SMNVEV (reference sequence). The CDR3 region has the DNA TGTGCCAGTAAGACCGGGACAGGACTGAATGGCTACACCTTC. This gives the protein CASKTGTGLNGYTF.

This chain links TRBV30 with TRBJ1-6, with D uncertain. Germline CDR1 and CDR2: GTSNPN and SVGIG (reference sequence). The CDR3 spans 12 residues. Trimming stripped 0 bases from V and 8 bases from J, with 5 bases between. The CDR3 sequence is CAWSVLDSPLHF. In DNA form, the CDR3 reads TGTGCCTGGAGTGTACTTGATTCACCCCTCCACTTT.

The chain employs TRBV14 and TRBJ1-3, with D hard to call. V gave up 0 bases and J gave up 5 bases, with 8 bases separating them. The CDR3 has 14 amino acids. Germline V gene data show CDR1 as SGHDN and CDR2 as FVKESK. Here the CDR3 DNA reads TGTGCCAGCAGCCAAGATGGGTACAGAAACACCATATATTTT. This translates into CASSQDGYRNTIYF.

The chain has TRBV4-3 and TRBJ1-2; D is ambiguous. The V gene lost 0 bases and the J gene lost 3 bases, with 8 bases spanning the gap. The CDR3 sequence is 14 residues long. Germline loops: CDR1 LGHNA, CDR2 YSLEER. CDR3 in DNA: TGCGCCAGCAGCCAAGACGGCAGCTACTATGGCTACACCTTC. Encoded protein: CASSQDGSYYGYTF.

This chain joins TRBV6-1 and TRBJ1-2; a weak D match, TRBD1 (6 bases). The CDR3 runs to 14 residues. Germline V CDR1 and CDR2: MNHNS, SASEGT. Trimming took off 5 bases at V and 4 bases at J, with 14 bases between the two ends. The CDR3 sequence: CASSSTGLGYGYTF. The CDR3 DNA follows: TGTGCCAGCAGTTCGACAGGTCTGGGCTATGGCTACACCTTC.

This clone was recorded a few times. The chain has TRBV5-6 and TRBJ1-1; weak D call: TRBD1 (5 bases). V was cut by 1 base and J by 9 bases, with 16 bases left in between. This CDR3 has 14 amino acids. Looked up from germline, CDR1 is SGHDT and CDR2 is YYEEEE. The CDR3 region is CASSLPMDIGKAFF. Here the CDR3 DNA reads TGTGCCAGCAGCTTGCCCATGGACATAGGTAAAGCTTTCTTT.